Listed here is a single TCR beta chain. Its antigen is unknown. The CDR3 has 14 amino acids. J lost 2 bases, V lost 7 bases, and 3 bases had no gene match. Germline assignment: CDR1 MNHNS and CDR2 SASEGT. The sample is drawn from a study of radiation and T cells in renal cell carcinoma. Study-wide findings and caveats: In blood, top tumor clones expanded by 2 weeks, shrinking by 4.

Sample time point: baseline pretreatment blood. The treatment: 15 Gy SBRT to primary tumor, nephrectomy 4 weeks later. TCRdb keeps only in-frame clones here, not all; method: immunoSEQ multiplex PCR. Of tens of thousands of clones listed, over 75% were seen once; the top ten hold approximately 6.4%. The chain combines TRBV6-1 with TRBJ2-1; 9 positions agree with TRBD2. The source material was blood, sampled from a patient whose treatment included radiotherapy and nephrectomy. This TCR derives from a man between 60 and 75 years old with renal cell carcinoma. The CDR3 DNA follows: TGTGCCAGCACCGTAGCGGGAGCCTACAATGAGCAGTTCTTC. This sequence encodes CASTVAGAYNEQFF.